A single sample is the source of the 3 T cell receptor beta chains below, sequenced in a study of T cell repertoires in cytomegalovirus infection. TCRdb fed the reads into MiXCR, producing one record per CDR3 protein. In the table there are 200,000 to 300,000 distinct CDR3 sequences, roughly 13% of which are singletons. The sample was PBMCs. The source of these receptors is a human donor in good health (CMV status not recorded). Some clones in this sample may be carry-over from other donors' samples.

The chain carries TRBV19 and TRBJ1-2, with no clear D. This CDR3 comprises 13 residues. The V gene lost 2 bases and the J gene lost 7 bases, with 11 bases spanning the gap. Germline lookup yields CDR1 LNHDA and CDR2 SQIVND (reference sequence). This CDR3 is CASSISQRTGYTF. The CDR3 DNA reads TGTGCCAGTAGTATATCACAGAGGACTGGCTACACCTTC. Drawing the rest from reference TRBV19 and TRBJ1-2, the complete variable domain is DGGITQSPKYLFRKEGQNVTLSCEQNLNHDAMYWYRQDPGQGLRLIYYSQIVNDFQKGDIAEGYSVSREKKESFPLTVTSAQKNPTAFYLCASSISQRTGYTFGSGTRLTVV.

This clonotype was found a few times. This chain connects TRBV14 to TRBJ1-5; D not certain. The CDR3 spans 16 residues. Deletions cut 0 bases from V and 0 bases from J, with 9 bases between. The germline gives CDR1 SGHDN, CDR2 FVKESK. The CDR3 DNA sequence: TGTGCCAGCAGCCAAGAAGCAGGCTATAGCAATCAGCCCCAGCATTTT. It codes for CASSQEAGYSNQPQHF.

This clonotype was observed many times. In DNA form, the CDR3 reads TGTGCCAGCAGCTTAGAGGGGACTAGCTCTGGAAACACCATATATTTT. This translates into CASSLEGTSSGNTIYF. V gene TRBV7-2 combines with J gene TRBJ1-3, with a possible D match to TRBD1 (5 bases). The germline V gene has CDR1 SGHTA and CDR2 FQGNSA. The CDR3 runs to 16 residues. Trimming removed 1 base at V and 0 bases at J, with 10 bases between. Full variable domain (rest looked up from reference TRBV7-2 and TRBJ1-3): GAGVSQSPSNKVTEKGKDVELRCDPISGHTALYWYRQSLGQGLEFLIYFQGNSAPDKSGLPSDRFSAERTGGSVSTLTIQRTQQEDSAVYLCASSLEGTSSGNTIYFGEGSWLTVV.